This record looks at one T cell receptor (beta chain) sequence and its context. This specimen belongs to a study of cytomegalovirus exposure and HLA in healthy donors. The table came from immunoSEQ multiplex PCR; TCRdb's copy has only in-frame clones and leaves some out. The data contain 55,000 to 65,000 clones, 95% to 96% of them singletons. The junction had 4 bases not matched to a gene; V was cut back by 3 bases and J by 6 bases. Germline CDR1 LNHDA, CDR2 SQIVND (reference sequence). The CDR3 extends over 13 amino acids. This chain uses TRBV19 with TRBJ2-7, with 8 positions matching TRBD1. Sequencing was performed on PBMCs. This sequence was found in a man in his late teens or twenties in good health and CMV-seronegative. CDR3 loop: CASSMTGAGEQYF. CDR3 DNA sequence: TGTGCCAGTAGTATGACAGGGGCCGGCGAGCAGTACTTC.